A selection of T cell receptor beta chains follows, all from one sample in a study of CD8 T cells in ankylosing spondylitis. TCRdb recomputed calls from the 5' RACE reads with MiXCR, one row per CDR3 protein. The sample consists of approximately 300,000 distinct CDR3 sequences, 8% of them appearing once. The sequencing sample was made of blood, either unsorted or a sorted T cell fraction (not recorded which). These receptors all stem from a male donor with ankylosing spondylitis. Both conserved end residues are part of each CDR3. The order of the fields is V gene, D gene, J gene, clone size, CDR3 DNA, CDR3 protein. A D gene is named only where the DNA matches it firmly. Expanded clones are given a class, and other clones once, few, many or no size at all.

v_gene: TRBV15; d_gene: .; j_gene: TRBJ2-7; abundance: .; CDR3nt: TGTGCCACCAGCAGAGTCCGGGGCTCGGGCGAGCAGTACTTC; CDR3aa: CATSRVRGSGEQYF
v_gene: TRBV10-1; d_gene: TRBD2; j_gene: TRBJ2-1; abundance: .; CDR3nt: TGCGCCAGCAGTGAGGGGCTAGCGGGAGGGAACAATGAGCAGTTCTTC; CDR3aa: CASSEGLAGGNNEQFF
v_gene: TRBV6-5; d_gene: .; j_gene: TRBJ2-2; abundance: many; CDR3nt: TGTGCCAGCAGTTACTCAGGACCTTCGGGAGTCGGGGAGCTGTTTTTT; CDR3aa: CASSYSGPSGVGELFF
v_gene: TRBV6-1; d_gene: .; j_gene: TRBJ1-3; abundance: few; CDR3nt: TGTGCCAGCAGTGGCACCACCACAGGGTCTGGAAACACCATATATTTT; CDR3aa: CASSGTTTGSGNTIYF
v_gene: TRBV6-1; d_gene: .; j_gene: TRBJ1-1; abundance: many; CDR3nt: TGTGCCAGCAGGCCTCCCTTCCACTTCACTGAAGCTTTCTTT; CDR3aa: CASRPPFHFTEAFF
v_gene: TRBV19; d_gene: .; j_gene: TRBJ2-3; abundance: few; CDR3nt: TGTGCCACCCGTCGAGGGGTAAGGTCCACAGATACGCAGTATTTT; CDR3aa: CATRRGVRSTDTQYF
v_gene: TRBV20-1; d_gene: TRBD2; j_gene: TRBJ2-1; abundance: few; CDR3nt: TGCAGTGCTAGAAGCCCAGCGGGGTACAATGAGCAGTTCTTC; CDR3aa: CSARSPAGYNEQFF
v_gene: TRBV5-1; d_gene: TRBD2; j_gene: TRBJ2-3; abundance: .; CDR3nt: TGCGCCAGTTCTGAACTAGCGCAAAGCACAGATACGCAGTATTTT; CDR3aa: CASSELAQSTDTQYF
v_gene: TRBV3-1; d_gene: TRBD1; j_gene: TRBJ1-1; abundance: many; CDR3nt: TGTGCCAGCAGCCAAGGGGGACAGGGGTTCACTGAAGCTTTCTTT; CDR3aa: CASSQGGQGFTEAFF
v_gene: TRBV4-1; d_gene: .; j_gene: TRBJ2-6; abundance: few; CDR3nt: TGCGCCAGCAGCCAAGATAAGTCTCTCGGGCTTCTTGGGGCCAACGTCCTGACTTTC; CDR3aa: CASSQDKSLGLLGANVLTF
v_gene: TRBV6-2/TRBV6-3; d_gene: .; j_gene: TRBJ1-5; abundance: many; CDR3nt: TGTGCCAGCAGTTACCGTCTTCAGCCCCAGCATTTT; CDR3aa: CASSYRLQPQHF
v_gene: TRBV7-2; d_gene: TRBD1; j_gene: TRBJ1-1; abundance: .; CDR3nt: TGTGCCAGCAGCTCAAGACAGGGGGCCACTGAAGCTTTCTTT; CDR3aa: CASSSRQGATEAFF
v_gene: TRBV2; d_gene: TRBD1; j_gene: TRBJ2-7; abundance: few; CDR3nt: TGTGCCAGCCGCTCAAGGGGGCCAACCTACGAGCAGTACTTC; CDR3aa: CASRSRGPTYEQYF
v_gene: TRBV4-2; d_gene: .; j_gene: TRBJ1-1; abundance: few; CDR3nt: TGTGCCAGCAGCCATGGGTTCGACACTGAAGCTTTCTTT; CDR3aa: CASSHGFDTEAFF
v_gene: TRBV3-1; d_gene: .; j_gene: TRBJ2-3; abundance: few; CDR3nt: TGTGCCAGCAGCCACCTGTCAGATACGCAGTATTTT; CDR3aa: CASSHLSDTQYF
v_gene: TRBV28; d_gene: .; j_gene: TRBJ1-6; abundance: .; CDR3nt: TGTGCCAGCAGTTTGTCCGGGCAGGGAAATTCACCCCTCCACTTT; CDR3aa: CASSLSGQGNSPLHF
v_gene: TRBV6-1; d_gene: .; j_gene: TRBJ1-1; abundance: many; CDR3nt: TGTGCCAGCAGCACGGATCTGGGACGCCTACATGAAGCTTTCTTT; CDR3aa: CASSTDLGRLHEAFF
v_gene: TRBV6-1; d_gene: .; j_gene: TRBJ1-1; abundance: .; CDR3nt: TGTGCCAGCAGCGACAGGAGATTCACTGAAGCTTTCTTT; CDR3aa: CASSDRRFTEAFF
v_gene: TRBV11-2; d_gene: TRBD1; j_gene: TRBJ1-3; abundance: many; CDR3nt: TGTGCCAGCAGCAAGATGGGACAGATTCACTCTGGAAACACCATATATTTT; CDR3aa: CASSKMGQIHSGNTIYF
v_gene: TRBV4-2; d_gene: .; j_gene: TRBJ2-3; abundance: few; CDR3nt: TGTGCCAGCAGCCAAGTACAAGATACGCAGTATTTT; CDR3aa: CASSQVQDTQYF
v_gene: TRBV5-1; d_gene: TRBD2; j_gene: TRBJ2-7; abundance: few; CDR3nt: TGCGCCAGCAGTCCTAGCGGGGTCCCCTACGAGCAGTACTTC; CDR3aa: CASSPSGVPYEQYF
v_gene: TRBV3-1; d_gene: .; j_gene: TRBJ2-7; abundance: .; CDR3nt: TGTGCCAGCAGCCAAGCCCACGAGCAGTACTTC; CDR3aa: CASSQAHEQYF
v_gene: TRBV3-1; d_gene: .; j_gene: TRBJ1-2; abundance: many; CDR3nt: TGTGCCAGCAGCCAAACAGAGTTCTATGGCTACACCTTC; CDR3aa: CASSQTEFYGYTF
v_gene: TRBV5-1; d_gene: .; j_gene: TRBJ2-1; abundance: many; CDR3nt: TGCGCCAGCAGCTTGGAGTTCAATGAGCAGTTCTTC; CDR3aa: CASSLEFNEQFF
v_gene: TRBV4-3; d_gene: TRBD2; j_gene: TRBJ2-1; abundance: few; CDR3nt: TGCGCCAGCAGCCAAGATCGGGGGGGGGCCTTGAATGAGCAGTTCTTC; CDR3aa: CASSQDRGGALNEQFF
v_gene: TRBV14; d_gene: .; j_gene: TRBJ1-6; abundance: .; CDR3nt: TGTGCCAGCAGCCAATTCGGGGGTAATAATTCACCCCTCCACTTT; CDR3aa: CASSQFGGNNSPLHF
v_gene: TRBV12-3/TRBV12-4; d_gene: .; j_gene: TRBJ1-5; abundance: .; CDR3nt: TGTGCCAGCAGTTTATTGGGGGGTCGGAATCAGCCCCAGCATTTT; CDR3aa: CASSLLGGRNQPQHF
v_gene: TRBV20-1; d_gene: TRBD1; j_gene: TRBJ2-7; abundance: .; CDR3nt: TGCAGTGCTAGAGACAACAGGGGAAACTACGAGCAGTACTTC; CDR3aa: CSARDNRGNYEQYF
v_gene: TRBV3-1; d_gene: TRBD1; j_gene: TRBJ2-7; abundance: .; CDR3nt: TGTGCCAGCAGCCAAGAACCAGGGGGCCCCTACGAGCAGTACTTC; CDR3aa: CASSQEPGGPYEQYF
v_gene: TRBV7-2; d_gene: .; j_gene: TRBJ2-1; abundance: .; CDR3nt: TGTGCCAGCAGCAAGGGGCCAGGCTATGAGCAGTTCTTC; CDR3aa: CASSKGPGYEQFF
v_gene: TRBV6-1; d_gene: TRBD2; j_gene: TRBJ2-2; abundance: many; CDR3nt: TGTGCCAGCGAGTATAGCGGGAGGACCGGGGAGCTGTTTTTT; CDR3aa: CASEYSGRTGELFF
v_gene: TRBV3-1; d_gene: .; j_gene: TRBJ1-4; abundance: few; CDR3nt: TGTGCCAGCAGCCGGTCTCTCGCAGGGATTGAAAAACTGTTTTTT; CDR3aa: CASSRSLAGIEKLFF
v_gene: TRBV29-1; d_gene: TRBD1; j_gene: TRBJ1-2; abundance: few; CDR3nt: TGCAGCGTTGGGTGGGACAGGGGCTATGGCTACACCTTC; CDR3aa: CSVGWDRGYGYTF
v_gene: TRBV28; d_gene: TRBD1; j_gene: TRBJ2-7; abundance: few; CDR3nt: TGTGCCAGCAGGAGACAGGGTCCCGAGCAGTACTTC; CDR3aa: CASRRQGPEQYF
v_gene: TRBV12-3/TRBV12-4; d_gene: TRBD1; j_gene: TRBJ2-5; abundance: .; CDR3nt: TGTGCCAGCAGACGCGGGACAGGCCAAGAGACCCAGTACTTC; CDR3aa: CASRRGTGQETQYF